The clone carrying this TCR beta chain was seen many times. Antigen specificity is unknown. For TCRbeta, the library was prepared with unique molecular identifiers. TCRdb re-called the PCR reads with MiXCR, one entry per CDR3 protein. The profile shows 200,000 to 300,000 distinct CDR3 sequences, about 25% of them singletons. This entry is derived from a study of T-cell reconstitution after alpha-beta-depleted transplantation in children. Study-level points and caveats: Diversity and T-cell counts at one year after transplant derived mostly from new T cells. Expanded clones from the graft, numbering several hundred, reportedly supplied alpha-beta T cells about two months after transplant.

The sequences come from PBMCs, collected before TCRalphabeta/CD19-depleted stem cell transplant. The receptor's source is a girl aged 2 to 10 with Fanconi anemia, due to receive a stem cell transplant.

The CDR3, as DNA: TGTGCCACCAGTGGGGACAGGGGCTACGAGCAGTACTTC. Translating it yields CATSGDRGYEQYF. The J gene is TRBJ2-7, the V gene TRBV24-1, with 10 bases fitting TRBD1. This CDR3 comprises 13 residues. Germline V gene sequence: CDR1 KGHDR, CDR2 SFDVKD. With V trimmed by 5 bases and J by 3 bases, 0 bases remained unmatched.